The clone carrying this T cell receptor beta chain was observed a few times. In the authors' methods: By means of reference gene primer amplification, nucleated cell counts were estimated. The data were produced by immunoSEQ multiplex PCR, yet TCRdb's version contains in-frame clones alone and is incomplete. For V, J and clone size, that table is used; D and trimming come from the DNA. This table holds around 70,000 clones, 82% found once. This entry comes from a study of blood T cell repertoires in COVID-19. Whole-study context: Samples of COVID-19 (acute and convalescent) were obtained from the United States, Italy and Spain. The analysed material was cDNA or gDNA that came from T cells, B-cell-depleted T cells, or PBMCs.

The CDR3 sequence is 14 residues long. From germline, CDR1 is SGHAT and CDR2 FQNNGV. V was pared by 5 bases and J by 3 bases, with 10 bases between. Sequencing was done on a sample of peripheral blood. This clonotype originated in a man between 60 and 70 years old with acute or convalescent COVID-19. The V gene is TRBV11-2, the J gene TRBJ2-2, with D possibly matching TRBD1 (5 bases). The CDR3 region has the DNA TGTGCCAGCAGCCCAGGACAATACACCGGGGAGCTGTTTTTT. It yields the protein CASSPGQYTGELFF. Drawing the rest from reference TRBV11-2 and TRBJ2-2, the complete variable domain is EAGVAQSPRYKIIEKRQSVAFWCNPISGHATLYWYQQILGQGPKLLIQFQNNGVVDDSQLPKDRFSAERLKGVDSTLKIQPAKLEDSAVYLCASSPGQYTGELFFGEGSRLTVL.